This TCR beta chain is drawn from a study of control samples from healthy donors and cancer patients. The protocol was immunoSEQ multiplex PCR, while the TCRdb copy is restricted to in-frame clones and leaves out a portion. In the table there are about 150,000 clones, about 95% of which are singletons. The germline gives CDR1 SGHRS, CDR2 YFSETQ. This CDR3 comprises 15 residues. V was trimmed by 1 base and J by 0 bases, leaving 7 bases between them. Sequencing was performed on PBMCs. The chain joins TRBV5-1 to TRBJ2-2; D is possibly TRBD2 (5 bases). This sequence originates from a man in his sixties with colorectal cancer. CDR3 nucleotides: TGCGCCAGCAGCTTGAGCGGAGCGAACACCGGGGAGCTGTTTTTT. Protein sequence: CASSLSGANTGELFF.